This TCR beta chain was recorded in a study of neoadjuvant anti-PD-1 for oral cavity cancer. Study background: Patients without progression got a fourth dose around day 43. Study-wide results and limits: After neoadjuvant nivolumab, PBMC T cell clonality was significantly higher in non-responders than responders.

PBMCs were not maintained or expanded in culture before analysis. The V gene's germline CDR1 is MDHEN and CDR2 SYDVKM. The CDR3 has 15 amino acids. The V gene lost 5 bases and the J gene lost 2 bases, with 15 bases spanning the gap. Measured with immunoSEQ multiplex PCR; TCRdb has only the in-frame clones, and not every one. The sample includes about 14,000 clones, around 75% of them seen just once. This clone was recorded a few times. The antigen remains unidentified. The chain joins TRBV28 to TRBJ1-2, with D tentatively TRBD1 (6 bases). The material sequenced was PBMCs, taken before nivolumab (anti-PD-1) treatment. The sequence came from a person between 35 and 79 years old with oral cavity squamous cell carcinoma. CDR3 coding DNA: TGTGCCAGCAGTCCCAAAACAGGGATCAACTATGGCTACACCTTC. Residues: CASSPKTGINYGYTF.